Sequencing of this T cell receptor (beta chain) was carried out in a study of CXCR3-negative and CXCR3-positive naive CD8 T cells. Whole-study findings and limits: Greater hydrophobicity was found in TRB CDR3s of CXCR3-positive naive cells than of CXCR3-negative naive cells.

On this clonotype: Its antigen is currently unknown.

Definition of naive CD8+ T cells rested on a CD45RO-CCR7+CD27+CD95- profile. The authors prepared UMI-labeled TRB cDNA libraries by 5' RACE. Following a re-call of the 5' RACE reads, TCRdb has one entry per CDR3 protein and lacks DNA. The sample data list about 130,000 distinct CDR3 sequences. The CDR3 length is 17 residues. Germline CDR1 SGHVS, CDR2 FNYEAQ. Sequencing was carried out using naive CXCR3+ CD8+ T cells from blood. Subset described: CD45RO-CCR7+CD27+CD95- naive CD8+ T cells expressing CXCR3 (TNR3+). The chain employs TRBV7-6 and TRBJ1-2; TCRdb proposes TRBD1, but this gene call is untestable without DNA. This TCR derives from a human donor in good health. Some clones in this sample may be carry-over from other donors' samples. CDR3 loop: CASSLGFSGTGEGGYTF.